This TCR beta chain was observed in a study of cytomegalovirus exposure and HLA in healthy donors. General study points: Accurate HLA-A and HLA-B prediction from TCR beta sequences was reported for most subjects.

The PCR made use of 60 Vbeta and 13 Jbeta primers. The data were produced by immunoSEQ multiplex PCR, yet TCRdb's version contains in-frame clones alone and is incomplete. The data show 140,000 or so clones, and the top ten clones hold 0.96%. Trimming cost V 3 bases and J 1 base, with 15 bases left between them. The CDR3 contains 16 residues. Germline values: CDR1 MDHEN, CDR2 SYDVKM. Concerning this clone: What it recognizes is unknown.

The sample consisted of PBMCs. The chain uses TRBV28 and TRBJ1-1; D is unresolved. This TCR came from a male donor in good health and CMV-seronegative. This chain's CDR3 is CASSFRREVGNTEAFF. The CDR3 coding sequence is TGTGCCAGCAGTTTCCGGAGGGAGGTAGGGAACACTGAAGCTTTCTTT.